The 7 T cell receptor beta chains in this list originate from one sample, sequenced in a study of control samples from healthy donors and cancer patients (dated by TCRdb to 2019 to 2021). Libraries were prepared through the immunoSEQ multiplex PCR assay. Entries here come from immuneACCESS through TCRdb and include only in-frame sequences with V and J called. Some clones fail to appear in such tables; in the studies checked, an unresolved V gene covers under half of the shortfall, and the cause of the remainder is unknown. The table for this sample lists 90,000 or so clones; roughly 91% of them were counted only once. Approximately 7.6% of the sample goes to the ten largest clones. The sequenced sample was blood. Receptor source: a woman aged 60-75 years in good health.

This clone was seen a single time. The chain carries TRBV7-2 and TRBJ1-6; a possible D gene is TRBD1 (5 bases). The V gene lost 3 bases and the J gene lost 2 bases, with 8 bases spanning the gap. CDR3 length equals 15 residues. Germline loops: CDR1 SGHTA, CDR2 FQGNSA. In DNA, the CDR3 is TGTGCCAGCAGCTTGTCGGGGGCCTATAATTCACCCCTCCACTTT. It specifies CASSLSGAYNSPLHF.

The chain links TRBV10-3 to TRBJ2-6, with TRBD2 identical over 7 bases. Germline V gives CDR1 ENHRY, CDR2 SYGVKD. CDR3 length: 18 residues. Unmatched junction bases numbered 13, after V lost 7 bases and J lost 1 base. CDR3 protein: CAIKQRDDVKSGANVLTF. Here the CDR3 DNA reads TGTGCCATCAAACAGCGGGACGACGTAAAGTCTGGGGCCAACGTCCTGACTTTC.

The chain links TRBV29-1 to TRBJ1-2; no firm D call. Germline CDR1 reads SQVTM; CDR2 reads ANQGSEA. The V end lost 0 bases, the J end lost 2 bases, and 7 bases lay between the germline ends. CDR3 length equals 13 residues. The CDR3 sequence: CSVEDAKNYGYTF. The DNA for the CDR3 is TGCAGCGTTGAAGACGCGAAAAACTATGGCTACACCTTC.

The V gene is TRBV3-1 (or the pseudogene TRBV3-2), the J gene TRBJ1-4, with 7 bases lining up with TRBD1. V was pared by 0 bases and J by 5 bases, with 3 bases of the junction left unmatched. This CDR3 is built from 15 residues. Germline V gives CDR1 LGHDT, CDR2 YNNKEL (reference sequence). CDR3 bases: TGTGCCAGCAGCCAAGAGGGACAGAGGAATGAAAAACTGTTTTTT. Amino acids: CASSQEGQRNEKLFF.

This clone is a singleton in its sample. The chain recombines TRBV5-4 with TRBJ1-1, with TRBD1 as a possible D gene (5 bases). Trimming left V 4 bases short and J 3 bases short, with 13 bases between. The CDR3 totals 14 residues. Germline V gene sequence: CDR1 SGHNT, CDR2 YYREEE (reference sequence). CDR3 protein: CASSRNLGDTEAFF. CDR3 nucleotides: TGTGCCAGCAGCCGGAATTTAGGGGACACTGAAGCTTTCTTT.

The J gene is TRBJ2-7, the V gene TRBV28; TRBD2 is a possible D gene (6 bases). Between the trimmed V and J ends, which lost 5 bases and 4 bases, there was a span of 15 bases. Germline CDR1 is MDHEN and CDR2 is SYDVKM. The CDR3 spans 14 residues. CDR3 nucleotide sequence: TGTGCCAGCAGTACCCCTGGCGGGAATTACGAGCAGTACTTC. It is translated as CASSTPGGNYEQYF.

The rearrangement links TRBV5-1 to TRBJ1-3; D perhaps matches TRBD1 (6 bases). The CDR3 is 15 amino acids. V was trimmed by 3 bases and J by 2 bases, leaving 12 bases between them. CDR1 SGHRS and CDR2 YFSETQ come from the germline V gene. CDR3 region: CASSSWSGAGNTIYF. The CDR3 DNA sequence: TGCGCCAGCAGCTCTTGGTCAGGGGCTGGAAACACCATATATTTT.